This section outlines one T cell receptor beta chain sequence together with its context. Its antigen is unidentified. V lost 5 bases and J lost 10; bases outside the gene matches: 12. This CDR3 spans 16 amino acids. CDR1 is MNHEY, CDR2 SMNVEV, per germline (reference sequence). The sample belongs to a study of T cell responses to AZD1222 COVID-19 vaccine. Across the whole study: Second-dose schedules of about 4 or about 12 weeks were combined.

Study outcomes and limitations: Samples come after the peak T cell response, not at day 14. Recipients of two AZD1222 doses showed rising Spike-specific TCR breadth and depth.

Method: immunoSEQ multiplex PCR; TCRdb's copy keeps in-frame clones and lacks some. This sample has fewer than 150,000 clones, with approximately 90% found just once. The source material was peripheral blood, sampled on day 0 of AZD1222 vaccination. The chain carries TRBV27 and TRBJ1-6; TRBD1 agrees at 9 bases. The TCR originated in an adult in good health. The CDR3 loop is CASSPQSGTGISPLHF. CDR3 DNA: TGTGCCAGCAGTCCCCAGTCCGGGACAGGGATATCACCCCTCCACTTT.